This T cell receptor (beta chain) was documented in a study of blood T cells in healthy people across ages. This CDR3 has 18 residues. V lost 1 base to trimming and J lost 2 bases; unmatched junction nucleotides: 8. Germline V gene sequence: CDR1 LGHDT, CDR2 YNNKEL (reference sequence). Alongside a J-beta primer mix, a sample-barcoded 5' primer served in a second PCR lasting roughly 6 to 11 cycles. Each of the cDNA molecules was tagged by a template-switch adaptor with 12 random nucleotides. TCRdb re-called the 5' RACE reads through MiXCR, storing one row per CDR3 protein. The data contain 1.5 million to 2 million distinct CDR3 sequences, about 50% of them singletons. Study-level findings and limits: Nothing was known about donor CMV status, and this possibly confounded expanded clonotype changes.

In the case of this clonotype: The antigen is undetermined.

J is TRBJ2-2 and V is TRBV3-1; 9 positions agree with TRBD2. The sequence was obtained from a woman in her thirties or forties in good health. Sequenced: blood. CDR3 protein: CASSQVVAGALNTGELFF. Here the CDR3 DNA reads TGTGCCAGCAGCCAAGTGGTAGCGGGGGCCCTAAACACCGGGGAGCTGTTTTTT.